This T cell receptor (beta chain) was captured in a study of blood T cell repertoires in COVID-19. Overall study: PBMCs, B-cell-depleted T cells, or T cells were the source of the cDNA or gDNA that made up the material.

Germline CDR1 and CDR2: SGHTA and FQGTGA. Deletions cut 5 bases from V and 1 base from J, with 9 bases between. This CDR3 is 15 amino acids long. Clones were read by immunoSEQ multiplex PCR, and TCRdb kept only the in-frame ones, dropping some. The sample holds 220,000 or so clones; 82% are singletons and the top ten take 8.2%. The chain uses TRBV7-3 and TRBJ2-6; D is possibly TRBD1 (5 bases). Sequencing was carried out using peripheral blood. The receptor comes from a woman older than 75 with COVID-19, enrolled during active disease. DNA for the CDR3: TGTGCCAGCAGCGCTCAGGGTTCTGGGGCCAACGTCCTGACTTTC. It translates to CASSAQGSGANVLTF.